This TCR beta chain stems from a study of neurological immune-mediated disorders. From 15-18 subjects, each sequencing run yielded over 180 million TCR-beta sequences. Each CDR3 protein is one row after TCRdb ran MiXCR on the 5' RACE reads. The sample consists of 26,000 or so distinct CDR3 sequences, 12% of them appearing once. Germline CDR1 is LNHDA and CDR2 is SQIVND (reference sequence). V was shortened by 4 bases and J by 4 bases, with 32 bases between the two germline ends. The CDR3 is made up of 21 amino acids. 2 million PBMCs stored at -80 C were the source of the unsorted libraries. The study, taken as a whole, reports: The absence of any CDR3 amino acid sequence shared by expanded clones across subjects suggests that repertoires were private in all groups.

In its sample, this clonotype was seen a few times. The target antigen is unknown. The specimen sequenced was PBMCs. The chain recombines TRBV19 with TRBJ2-1; weak D call: TRBD1 (6 bases). The clonotype comes from a man in his fifties or sixties in good health. Here the CDR3 reads CASSTPDRRPLLLSAYNEQFF. As DNA, the CDR3 is TGTGCCAGTAGTACACCAGACAGGAGACCGTTGCTCCTCTCCGCTTACAATGAGCAGTTCTTC.